The present T cell receptor (beta chain) was sequenced within a study of blood T cell repertoires in COVID-19. Per the authors' pipeline: By means of reference gene primer amplification, nucleated cell counts were estimated. Sequencing used immunoSEQ multiplex PCR; TCRdb keeps in-frame clones, though not all of them. V, J and clone size reflect that table, while D and trimming were determined from the DNA. The sample lists about 130,000 clones; roughly 72% were seen once. Trimming cost V 6 bases and J 5 bases; bases outside gene matches: 6. This CDR3 region has 14 residues. CDR1 is MGHDK, CDR2 SYGVNS, per germline.

The TCR originated in a human donor in a cohort sampled during active COVID-19. The sample taken for sequencing was peripheral blood. The chain couples TRBV25-1 to TRBJ1-5, with 8 bases lining up with TRBD1. The CDR3 sequence: CASRGLDRDQPQHF. In DNA form, the CDR3 reads TGTGCCAGCAGGGGGTTGGACAGGGATCAGCCCCAGCATTTT.